A single sample is the source of the 26 T cell receptor beta chains below, sequenced in a study of T cell responses to AZD1222 COVID-19 vaccine (dated by TCRdb to about 2021). Receptor amplification or capture employed the immunoSEQ multiplex PCR assay. TCRdb mirrors the immuneACCESS table, restricted to in-frame sequences. Some clones are absent from its copies; in checked studies, under half trace to an unresolved V gene, and the reason for the others is unknown. Within this sample are about 99,000 clones, with 90% to 95% of them counted one time only. The ten biggest clones cover less than 55% of the sample. The time point tag for this specimen amounts to: baseline before first vaccination. The specimen comprised peripheral blood, sampled on day 0 of AZD1222 vaccination. These receptor sequences come from an adult in good health.

The chain combines TRBV6-5 with TRBJ2-3; D perhaps matches TRBD2 (5 bases). The CDR3 runs to 11 residues. Per the germline V gene, CDR1 is MNHEY and CDR2 is SVGAGI. The V gene lost 7 bases and the J gene lost 10 bases, with 12 bases spanning the gap. The CDR3 reads CASTGWGAQYF. CDR3 coding DNA: TGTGCCAGCACTGGCTGGGGAGCGCAGTATTTT.

The chain recombines TRBV6-5 with TRBJ2-7; TRBD2 matches at 9 bases. V trimming: 11 bases; J trimming: 6 bases; junction bases outside the gene matches: 11. The CDR3 totals 13 residues. Germline loops: CDR1 MNHEY, CDR2 SVGAGI. The CDR3 reads CACSLAGTSEQYF. The CDR3 nucleotides read TGTGCCTGCTCTCTAGCGGGAACGAGCGAGCAGTACTTC.

The V gene is TRBV2, the J gene TRBJ2-4; D perhaps matches TRBD1 (7 bases). Trimming shortened V by 5 bases and J by 6 bases, and 14 bases separated the two germline ends. CDR3 length: 14 residues. The germline CDR1 and CDR2 sequences are SNHLY and FYNNEI. CDR3 nucleotide sequence: TGTGCCAGCAGTTCAGGGGGGAATCGAAACATTCAGTACTTC. Translating it yields CASSSGGNRNIQYF.

This rearrangement joins TRBV27 to TRBJ1-4, with 8 positions matching TRBD1. The CDR3 has 15 amino acids. V lost 7 bases to trimming and J lost 7 bases; unmatched junction nucleotides: 11. CDR1 is MNHEY and CDR2 is SMNVEV in the germline V gene (reference sequence). CDR3 bases: TGTGCCAGCAAATTGATACAGGGGGAGCGTGAAAAACTGTTTTTT. Its protein product is CASKLIQGEREKLFF. The whole variable domain, filled in from reference TRBV27 and TRBJ1-4, reads EAQVTQNPRYLITVTGKKLTVTCSQNMNHEYMSWYRQDPGLGLRQIYYSMNVEVTDKGDVPEGYKVSRKEKRNFPLILESPSPNQTSLYFCASKLIQGEREKLFFGSGTQLSVL.

In its sample, this clone was seen once. V gene TRBV28 combines with J gene TRBJ1-1; the D is unclear. V was trimmed by 8 bases and J by 7 bases, leaving 14 bases between them. The CDR3 is made up of 12 amino acids. CDR1 and CDR2 from the germline V gene are MDHEN and SYDVKM. CDR3: CASGKQKYEAFF. The CDR3 coding sequence is TGTGCCAGCGGGAAACAAAAATATGAAGCTTTCTTT.

V is TRBV4-3 and J is TRBJ2-5, with TRBD1 matching 9 bases. CDR3 size: 15 residues. The ends lost 1 base at V and 4 bases at J; junction bases unmatched: 4. Germline CDR1 is LGHNA and CDR2 is YSLEER. The CDR3 protein is CASSQGQGGSETQYF. The CDR3 DNA sequence: TGCGCCAGCAGCCAAGGACAGGGGGGTTCAGAGACCCAGTACTTC.

The gene calls are TRBV6-5 and TRBJ2-1; TRBD2 might be the D (6 bases). From germline, CDR1 is MNHEY and CDR2 SVGAGI. V lost 5 bases and J 10 bases, leaving 21 bases between the germline ends. The CDR3 runs to 15 residues. The CDR3 region is CASSLEGAPPLEQFF. The CDR3 bases are TGTGCCAGCAGTCTGGAGGGAGCCCCCCCTCTGGAGCAGTTCTTC.

The chain links TRBV11-2 to TRBJ1-5; D is ambiguous. The CDR3 sequence is 13 residues long. Trimming removed 3 bases at V and 1 base at J, with 4 bases between. CDR1 and CDR2 (germline): SGHAT, FQNNGV. CDR3 region: CASSFQSNQPQHF. For the CDR3, the DNA is TGTGCCAGCAGCTTTCAGAGCAATCAGCCCCAGCATTTT.

The chain joins TRBV28 to TRBJ1-5; the D gene is possibly TRBD1 (5 bases). This CDR3 has 14 residues. V gave up 11 bases and J gave up 7 bases, with 21 bases separating them. In germline, CDR1 is MDHEN, CDR2 SYDVKM. As DNA, the CDR3 is TGTGCCGCCGGGAGGGTAGGGGCCCGCCAGCCCCAGCATTTT. This translates into CAAGRVGARQPQHF.

This clone was observed a handful of times. This chain links TRBV7-9 with TRBJ2-7, with 9 bases lining up with TRBD1. The CDR3 has 14 amino acids. The junction had 7 bases not matched to a gene; V was cut back by 4 bases and J by 6 bases. Germline CDR1 reads SEHNR; CDR2 reads FQNEAQ (reference sequence). The CDR3 is CASSSPGQGGEQYF. CDR3 nucleotide sequence: TGTGCCAGCAGCTCACCGGGACAGGGCGGCGAGCAGTACTTC.

Concerning this clone itself: Additional DNA sequences in this sample encode the identical CDR3. This chain joins TRBV28 and TRBJ1-1, with D unclear. Germline-derived CDR1 and CDR2 are MDHEN and SYDVKM. Trimming shortened V by 6 bases and J by 1 base, and 6 bases separated the two germline ends. This CDR3 contains 12 residues. The CDR3: CASSLENTEAFF. CDR3 nucleotides: TGTGCCAGCAGCCTGGAGAACACTGAAGCTTTCTTT.

The chain combines TRBV6-6 with TRBJ2-3, with 7 positions matching TRBD2. The length of the CDR3 is 16 residues. V gave up 6 bases and J gave up 0 bases; unmatched junction bases: 9. Germline CDR1 reads MNHNY; CDR2 reads SVGAGI (reference sequence). The CDR3 region has the DNA TGTGCCAGCAGGCTTCGAGCGGGATATAGCACAGATACGCAGTATTTT. Translating it yields CASRLRAGYSTDTQYF.

This chain connects TRBV7-9 to TRBJ1-1; weak D call: TRBD1 (5 bases). The CDR3 has 14 amino acids. V lost 5 bases and J lost 4, with 14 bases in between. The germline gives CDR1 SEHNR, CDR2 FQNEAQ (reference sequence). The CDR3 loop is CASSPMGEGTEAFF. In DNA form, the CDR3 reads TGTGCCAGCAGCCCCATGGGGGAGGGCACTGAAGCTTTCTTT.

In the case of this clone: The conserved phenylalanine or tryptophan normally closing the CDR3 is absent here, so this likely arose from a read error. The DNA is left out, because the CDR3 cannot be placed on it with certainty; the CDR3 is given as TCRdb lists it. This sequence joins TRBV28 and TRBJ2-3; TRBD2, as called in the table, went unchecked against the DNA. Both ends counted, the CDR3 spans 14 residues. In germline, CDR1 is MDHEN, CDR2 SYDVKM. This CDR3 reads CASSLAGGQRPSTS.

The rearrangement joins TRBV7-2 to TRBJ1-4; D uncertain. This CDR3 comprises 15 residues. The V gene's germline CDR1 is SGHTA and CDR2 FQGNSA. Trimming stripped 5 bases from V and 7 bases from J, with 17 bases between. The CDR3: CASSPQTYLAEKLFF. As DNA, the CDR3 is TGTGCCAGCAGCCCTCAGACATACCTGGCTGAAAAACTGTTTTTT.

The V and J genes are TRBV7-9 and TRBJ1-1; 9 bases are shared with TRBD1. This CDR3 is 14 amino acids long. The V and J ends lost 4 bases and 1 base, in that order; junction bases with no gene match: 1. Germline V gives CDR1 SEHNR, CDR2 FQNEAQ (reference sequence). In nucleotides, the CDR3 is TGTGCCAGCAGCTGGGGACAGGGGAACACTGAAGCTTTCTTT. Its protein is CASSWGQGNTEAFF.

This clone has a single count. The V gene is TRBV30, the J gene TRBJ1-5; D ambiguous. The V end lost 0 bases, the J end lost 6 bases, and 12 bases lay between the germline ends. CDR3 length equals 14 residues. CDR1 GTSNPN and CDR2 SVGIG come from the germline V gene (reference sequence). DNA for the CDR3: TGTGCCTGGAGTGTGGGAGGCAGCCGTCAGCCCCAGCATTTT. Protein: CAWSVGGSRQPQHF. The full variable domain, completed using reference TRBV30 and TRBJ1-5, is SQTIHQWPATLVQPVGSPLSLECTVEGTSNPNLYWYRQAAGRGLQLLFYSVGIGQISSEVPQNLSASRPQDRQFILSSKKLLLSDSGFYLCAWSVGGSRQPQHFGDGTRLSIL.

The chain recombines TRBV10-3 with TRBJ1-5; 9 positions match TRBD1. CDR1 and CDR2 (germline): ENHRY, SYGVKD. CDR3 length equals 14 residues. V shed 4 bases and J 7 bases; nucleotides not matched to a gene: 5. This CDR3 is CAISGGQGGQPQHF. The DNA for the CDR3 is TGTGCCATCAGTGGGGGACAGGGCGGGCAGCCCCAGCATTTT.

The V gene is TRBV4-3, the J gene TRBJ2-7, with TRBD1 as a possible D gene (6 bases). Germline CDR1 and CDR2: LGHNA and YSLEER. V lost 0 bases and J 3 bases, leaving 6 bases between the germline ends. This CDR3 is built from 13 residues. In DNA form, the CDR3 reads TGCGCCAGCAGCCAAGAAGGGGGCTACGAGCAGTACTTC. This translates into CASSQEGGYEQYF.

The chain employs TRBV18 and TRBJ2-2; the D gene is possibly TRBD1 (5 bases). Trimming stripped 3 bases from V and 4 bases from J, with 6 bases between. There are 13 residues in the CDR3. Germline V gives CDR1 KGHSH, CDR2 LQKENI. Here the CDR3 reads CASSPDTTGELFF. In nucleotides, the CDR3 is TGTGCCAGCTCACCGGACACCACCGGGGAGCTGTTTTTT.

The chain joins TRBV6-1 to TRBJ1-3, with D hard to call. The CDR3 contains 17 residues. Per the germline V gene, CDR1 is MNHNS and CDR2 is SASEGT. Trimming shortened V by 2 bases and J by 2 bases, and 16 bases separated the two germline ends. CDR3 DNA sequence: TGTGCCAGCAGTGAAACGGCCCCCCGGCAGGCTGGAAACACCATATATTTT. Its protein product is CASSETAPRQAGNTIYF.

The chain couples TRBV18 to TRBJ1-1; TRBD1 matches at 8 bases. Trimming took 2 bases from V and 2 from J; bases not matched to a gene: 7. Germline V gene lookup returns CDR1 KGHSH and CDR2 LQKENI. The CDR3 is made up of 16 amino acids. CDR3 loop: CASSPSRGRGNTEAFF. The CDR3, as DNA: TGTGCCAGCTCACCAAGCAGGGGGCGCGGAAACACTGAAGCTTTCTTT.

The chain links TRBV4-2 to TRBJ2-7; perhaps D is TRBD1 or TRBD2 (5 bases each). V shed 1 base and J shed 2 bases, with 9 bases lying between them. Germline-derived CDR1 and CDR2 are LGHNA and YNFKEQ. The CDR3 is 14 residues long. The CDR3 region is CASSQGDPPYEQYF. The CDR3 coding sequence is TGTGCCAGCAGCCAAGGGGACCCCCCCTACGAGCAGTACTTC.

The J gene is TRBJ1-6, the V gene TRBV5-1, with D maybe TRBD1 (6 bases). The CDR3 runs to 16 residues. Looked up from germline, CDR1 is SGHRS and CDR2 is YFSETQ. V shed 2 bases and J shed 9 bases, with 18 bases lying between them. The CDR3 protein is CASSLLQGDRGSPLHF. As DNA, the CDR3 is TGCGCCAGCAGCTTACTACAGGGTGATAGAGGTTCACCCCTCCACTTT. The entire variable domain, with the rest obtained from reference TRBV5-1 and TRBJ1-6, is as follows: KAGVTQTPRYLIKTRGQQVTLSCSPISGHRSVSWYQQTPGQGLQFLFEYFSETQRNKGNFPGRFSGRQFSNSRSEMNVSTLELGDSALYLCASSLLQGDRGSPLHFGNGTRLTVT.

V is TRBV10-1 and J is TRBJ2-7; 10 positions agree with TRBD2. The J segment lost 7 bases and the V segment lost 2 bases, leaving 8 bases of the junction unmatched. From germline, CDR1 is WNHNN and CDR2 SYGVQD (reference sequence). This CDR3 spans 15 amino acids. CDR3: CASSEGLAGVEEQYF. The CDR3 coding sequence is TGCGCCAGCAGTGAGGGGCTAGCGGGAGTTGAAGAGCAGTACTTC.

Only a few counts were recorded for this clone. The chain recombines TRBV19 with TRBJ2-7; D remains ambiguous. Trimming stripped 5 bases from V and 5 bases from J, with 13 bases between. CDR1 and CDR2 from the germline V gene are LNHDA and SQIVND (reference sequence). The CDR3 is 13 residues long. For the CDR3, the DNA is TGTGCCAGTAGTCTATTATTCTTCGACGAGCAGTACTTC. Encoded protein: CASSLLFFDEQYF.